Each of the 8 T cell receptor beta chains below was sequenced from the same sample in a study of blood T cells in healthy people across ages. Combining a sample-barcoded 5' primer with a J-beta primer mix, a second PCR ran for about 7 to 11 cycles. TCRdb passed the 5' RACE reads through MiXCR, listing each CDR3 protein once. The data show over 1,500,000 distinct CDR3 sequences, roughly 50% seen once. The sequencing sample was made of blood. All receptors derive from a woman in her forties in good health.

This clonotype was counted between two and nine times. The V call is TRBV27, the J call TRBJ2-5, with D perhaps matching TRBD2 (5 bases). From germline, CDR1 is MNHEY and CDR2 SMNVEV (reference sequence). The CDR3 has 14 residues. The V gene lost 6 bases and the J gene lost 5 bases, with 16 bases spanning the gap. The CDR3, as DNA: TGTGCCAGCAGGCGCCTCTCGTCGGGGGAGACCCAGTACTTC. This sequence encodes CASRRLSSGETQYF.

With regard to this clonotype: A much larger clone differs by one base, so this may be a read error. J is TRBJ2-1 and V is TRBV6-2 or TRBV6-3; D unresolved. CDR1 is MNHEY, CDR2 SVGEGT, per germline. The CDR3 totals 12 residues. DNA for the CDR3: TGTGCCAGCAGGTACTCGAGGAATGAGCAGTTCTTC. Amino acids: CASRYSRNEQFF.

The chain couples TRBV15 to TRBJ2-7, with 8 bases that match TRBD1. CDR1 and CDR2 from the germline V gene are LNHNV and YYDKDF (reference sequence). The CDR3 consists of 15 residues. The V gene end was trimmed by 1 base and the J gene end by 4 bases; junction bases not matched to a gene: 6. The CDR3 region is CATSRGGQGMYEQYF. The DNA of the CDR3 is TGTGCCACCAGCAGAGGCGGACAGGGCATGTACGAGCAGTACTTC. The full variable domain, rest sourced from reference TRBV15 and TRBJ2-7, is DAMVIQNPRYQVTQFGKPVTLSCSQTLNHNVMYWYQQKSSQAPKLLFHYYDKDFNNEADTPDNFQSRRPNTSFCFLDIRSPGLGDTAMYLCATSRGGQGMYEQYFGPGTRLTVT.

This chain links TRBV12-3 or TRBV12-4 with TRBJ1-1, with D maybe TRBD1 (6 bases). V lost 6 bases and J lost 0, with 14 bases in between. The CDR3 has 15 amino acids. The DNA for the CDR3 is TGTGCCAGCAGAGGGGGTTTCAGCGTGAACACTGAAGCTTTCTTT. Protein product: CASRGGFSVNTEAFF.

This rearrangement joins TRBV29-1 to TRBJ2-4; a possible D gene is TRBD1 (6 bases). The assigned J gene may be wrong: the sequence end matches TRBJ2-7 better. The CDR3 is 12 residues long. From germline, CDR1 is SQVTM and CDR2 ANQGSEA. CDR3 amino acids: CSAAGTRYEQYF. The CDR3 DNA sequence: TGCAGCGCAGCCGGGACAAGGTACGAGCAGTACTTC.

The chain carries TRBV28 and TRBJ2-1; D may be TRBD2 (6 bases). CDR3 length: 15 residues. V was pared by 4 bases and J by 0 bases, with 10 bases between. Germline V gives CDR1 MDHEN, CDR2 SYDVKM. As DNA, the CDR3 is TGTGCCAGCAGTTACGGGACTCCCTCCTACAATGAGCAGTTCTTC. Translating gives CASSYGTPSYNEQFF.

This clonotype has more than one count but fewer than ten. V is TRBV12-3 or TRBV12-4 and J is TRBJ2-5; D remains unclear. The end of the DNA aligns better with TRBJ2-7, so the J call may be wrong. This CDR3 contains 12 residues. CDR3 in amino acids: CASSVGPNEQYF. CDR3 DNA sequence: TGTGCCAGCAGTGTCGGCCCTAACGAGCAGTACTTC.

This chain joins TRBV20-1 and TRBJ2-5; a possible D gene is TRBD1 (6 bases). The CDR3 consists of 12 residues. Germline CDR1 is DFQATT and CDR2 is SNEGSKA (reference sequence). In DNA, the CDR3 is TGCACGGCAGGGGTAGCGACGGAGACCCAGTACTTC. It codes for CTAGVATETQYF.